These T cell receptor beta chains were read from a single sample in a study of T cells in Graves' hyperthyroidism and ophthalmopathy. In TCRdb, the multiplex PCR reads were re-called with MiXCR into one record per CDR3 protein. Seen here are more than 55,000 distinct CDR3 sequences, approximately 53% observed once, and the top ten hold approximately 3.5%. Sequenced: blood. These receptors all come from an older woman with Graves' ophthalmopathy. CDR3s include the opening cysteine and the closing phenylalanine or tryptophan. Fields, in order: D gene, V gene, clone size, J gene, CDR3 protein, CDR3 DNA. The D gene is left open where the match is weak. Clone size is given for some rows only: seen once, a few or many times, or a class if the clone is expanded.

d_call: NA; v_call: TRBV9; clone_size: NA; j_call: TRBJ2-1; cdr3_aa: CASSVGHGRLGDTQFF; cdr3_nt: TGTGCCAGCAGCGTAGGTCACGGCAGATTAGGAGATACGCAGTTCTTC
d_call: NA; v_call: TRBV19; clone_size: many; j_call: TRBJ1-3; cdr3_aa: CASNIRGAFSGNTIYF; cdr3_nt: TGTGCCAGTAACATACGGGGGGCCTTCTCTGGAAACACCATATATTTT
d_call: TRBD2; v_call: TRBV7-9; clone_size: NA; j_call: TRBJ2-5; cdr3_aa: CASSPGGVYGMVIYGQYF; cdr3_nt: TGTGCCAGCAGCCCCGGGGGGGTATACGGGATGGTAATCTACGGGCAGTACTTC
d_call: NA; v_call: TRBV11-2; clone_size: NA; j_call: TRBJ1-2; cdr3_aa: CASSWGGPHYGYTF; cdr3_nt: TGTGCCAGCAGCTGGGGGGGACCGCACTATGGCTACACCTTC
d_call: NA; v_call: TRBV2; clone_size: NA; j_call: TRBJ1-1; cdr3_aa: CASRKQRGGTEAFF; cdr3_nt: TGTGCCAGCAGAAAACAAAGGGGGGGCACTGAAGCTTTCTTT
d_call: NA; v_call: TRBV14; clone_size: NA; j_call: TRBJ2-5; cdr3_aa: CASSQETGRGETQYF; cdr3_nt: TGTGCCAGCAGCCAAGAGACAGGTAGGGGAGAGACCCAGTACTTC
d_call: NA; v_call: TRBV7-6; clone_size: few; j_call: TRBJ1-1; cdr3_aa: CASTRLGGANEAFF; cdr3_nt: TGTGCCAGCACCAGACTGGGGGGAGCTAATGAAGCTTTCTTT
d_call: TRBD1; v_call: TRBV7-8; clone_size: NA; j_call: TRBJ1-2; cdr3_aa: CASSHLGQGLSSYGYTF; cdr3_nt: TGTGCCAGCAGCCACCTAGGACAGGGCTTAAGCTCCTATGGCTACACCTTC
d_call: NA; v_call: TRBV6-5; clone_size: NA; j_call: TRBJ1-2; cdr3_aa: CASSQTENYGYTF; cdr3_nt: TGTGCCAGCAGCCAGACAGAGAACTATGGCTACACCTTT
d_call: NA; v_call: TRBV5-1; clone_size: NA; j_call: TRBJ1-1; cdr3_aa: CASSLDGGAFF; cdr3_nt: TGCGCCAGCAGCTTGGACGGTGGAGCTTTCTTT
d_call: TRBD2; v_call: TRBV20-1; clone_size: many; j_call: TRBJ2-3; cdr3_aa: CSVKSSSGGVTDTQYF; cdr3_nt: TGCAGTGTTAAATCGTCATCGGGAGGGGTGACAGATACGCAGTATTTT
d_call: NA; v_call: TRBV18; clone_size: NA; j_call: TRBJ1-1; cdr3_aa: CASLPGQFEAFF; cdr3_nt: TGTGCCAGCTTGCCTGGACAGTTTGAAGCTTTCTTT
d_call: TRBD1; v_call: TRBV10-3; clone_size: many; j_call: TRBJ2-2; cdr3_aa: CAISTGGNTGELFF; cdr3_nt: TGTGCCATCTCGACAGGGGGGAACACCGGGGAGCTGTTTTTT
d_call: TRBD2; v_call: TRBV29-1; clone_size: NA; j_call: TRBJ2-1; cdr3_aa: CSSETGGARQFF; cdr3_nt: TGCAGCAGTGAGACGGGAGGGGCCCGGCAGTTCTTC
d_call: NA; v_call: TRBV7-9; clone_size: NA; j_call: TRBJ2-5; cdr3_aa: CASSPGTVDF; cdr3_nt: TGTGCCAGCAGCCCCGGGACGGTGGACTTC
d_call: TRBD1; v_call: TRBV11-2; clone_size: many; j_call: TRBJ1-2; cdr3_aa: CASSPDRSFYGYTF; cdr3_nt: TGTGCCAGCAGCCCGGACAGGAGCTTCTATGGCTACACCTTC
d_call: TRBD1; v_call: TRBV27; clone_size: few; j_call: TRBJ1-2; cdr3_aa: CASSLYSGQGVNYGYTF; cdr3_nt: TGTGCCAGCAGTTTATATTCGGGACAGGGGGTTAACTATGGCTACACCTTC
d_call: TRBD2; v_call: TRBV20-1; clone_size: NA; j_call: TRBJ2-4; cdr3_aa: CSAPVAGGDIQYF; cdr3_nt: TGCAGTGCCCCCGTAGCGGGCGGGGACATTCAGTACTTC
d_call: NA; v_call: TRBV7-9; clone_size: few; j_call: TRBJ1-4; cdr3_aa: CASSSVNEKLFF; cdr3_nt: TGTGCCAGCAGCTCCGTAAATGAAAAACTGTTTTTT
d_call: TRBD1; v_call: TRBV5-1; clone_size: once; j_call: TRBJ2-1; cdr3_aa: CASSSGQGSYNEQFF; cdr3_nt: TGCGCCAGCAGCTCCGGACAGGGCTCCTACAATGAGCAGTTCTTC
d_call: NA; v_call: TRBV19; clone_size: many; j_call: TRBJ1-4; cdr3_aa: CASSIDLGDNEKLFF; cdr3_nt: TGTGCCAGTAGTATAGATCTCGGAGATAATGAAAAACTGTTTTTT
d_call: NA; v_call: TRBV5-4; clone_size: NA; j_call: TRBJ1-2; cdr3_aa: CASRMDSNYGYTF; cdr3_nt: TGTGCCAGCAGAATGGATTCTAACTATGGCTACACCTTC